Listed here is a single TCR beta chain. The V end lost 11 bases, the J end lost 5 bases, and 13 bases lay between the germline ends. CDR1 SNHLY and CDR2 FYNNEI come from the germline V gene. The CDR3 spans 12 residues. In the authors' methods: Reference gene primer amplification in the assay estimated nucleated cell counts. Sequencing was performed with immunoSEQ multiplex PCR; in TCRdb, only in-frame clones are kept and a portion is missing. The V and J calls and clone size are taken from that table; D and trimming were inferred from the DNA. The sample carries approximately 270,000 clones, roughly nine tenths recorded once. This record comes from a study of blood T cell repertoires in COVID-19. Study-level background: Specimens from acute and convalescent COVID-19 originated in the United States, Italy and Spain. In each case, the material was cDNA or gDNA derived from T cells, B-cell-depleted T cells, or PBMCs.

The chain couples TRBV2 to TRBJ2-4; tentatively, D is TRBD2 (6 bases). The sequence was obtained from a man aged 40-55 years with active or convalescent COVID-19. Input material: peripheral blood. The CDR3 sequence: CAGGENQNIQYF. The DNA for the CDR3 is TGTGCCGGCGGGGAGAATCAAAACATTCAGTACTTC.